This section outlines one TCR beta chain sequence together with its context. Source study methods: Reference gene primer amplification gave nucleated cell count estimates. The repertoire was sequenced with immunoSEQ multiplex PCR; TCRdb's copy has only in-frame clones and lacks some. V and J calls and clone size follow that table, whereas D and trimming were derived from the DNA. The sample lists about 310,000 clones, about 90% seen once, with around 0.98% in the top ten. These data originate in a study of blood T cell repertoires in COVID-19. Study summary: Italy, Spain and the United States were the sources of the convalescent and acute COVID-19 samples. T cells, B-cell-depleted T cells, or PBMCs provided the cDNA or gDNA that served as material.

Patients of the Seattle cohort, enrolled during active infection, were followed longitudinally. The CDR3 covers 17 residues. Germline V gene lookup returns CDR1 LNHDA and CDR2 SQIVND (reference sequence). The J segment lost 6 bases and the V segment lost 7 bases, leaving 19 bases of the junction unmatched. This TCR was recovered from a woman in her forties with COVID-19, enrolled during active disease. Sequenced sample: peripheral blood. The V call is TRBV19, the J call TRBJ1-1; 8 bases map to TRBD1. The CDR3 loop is CASKYSELRTGTPEAFF. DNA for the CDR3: TGTGCCAGTAAGTATTCGGAGCTGAGGACAGGGACCCCTGAAGCTTTCTTT.